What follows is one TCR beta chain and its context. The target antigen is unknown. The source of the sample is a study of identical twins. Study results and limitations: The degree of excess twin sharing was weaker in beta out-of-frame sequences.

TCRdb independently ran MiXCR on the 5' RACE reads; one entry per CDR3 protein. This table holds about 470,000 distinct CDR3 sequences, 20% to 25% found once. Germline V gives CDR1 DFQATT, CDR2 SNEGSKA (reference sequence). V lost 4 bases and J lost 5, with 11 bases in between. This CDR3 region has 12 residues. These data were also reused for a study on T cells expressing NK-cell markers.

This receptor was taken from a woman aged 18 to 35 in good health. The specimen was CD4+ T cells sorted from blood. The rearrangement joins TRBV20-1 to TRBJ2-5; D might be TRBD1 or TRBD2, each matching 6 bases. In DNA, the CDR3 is TGCAGTGCTACCTTAGGGGGGGAGACCCAGTACTTC. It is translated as CSATLGGETQYF.